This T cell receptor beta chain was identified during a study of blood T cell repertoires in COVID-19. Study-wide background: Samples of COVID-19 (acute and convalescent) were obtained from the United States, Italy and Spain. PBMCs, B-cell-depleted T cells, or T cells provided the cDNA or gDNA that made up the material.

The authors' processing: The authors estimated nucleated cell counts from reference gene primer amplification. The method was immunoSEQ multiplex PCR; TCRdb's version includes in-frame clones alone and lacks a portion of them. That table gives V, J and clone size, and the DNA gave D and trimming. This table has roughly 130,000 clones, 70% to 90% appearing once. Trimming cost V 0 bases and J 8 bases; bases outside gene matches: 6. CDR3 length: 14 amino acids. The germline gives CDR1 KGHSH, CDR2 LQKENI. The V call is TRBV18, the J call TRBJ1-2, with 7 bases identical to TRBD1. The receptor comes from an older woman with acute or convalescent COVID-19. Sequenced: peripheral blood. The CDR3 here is CASSPPGDSKGYTF. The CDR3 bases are TGTGCCAGCTCACCACCCGGGGACAGTAAAGGCTACACCTTC.